This T cell receptor beta chain was retrieved from a study of post-analysis software for immune sequencing data. The CDR3 extends over 15 amino acids. Unmatched junction bases numbered 6, after V lost 3 bases and J lost 1 base. Germline V gene sequence: CDR1 SGDLS, CDR2 YYNGEE. The sample holds a few counts of this clonotype. Built from TCR beta cDNA, the libraries had unique molecular identifiers in them. MiXCR, applied by TCRdb to the PCR reads, yields one record per CDR3 protein. The table records about 160,000 distinct CDR3 sequences, approximately 35% of them present only once. This chain joins TRBV9 and TRBJ2-5; TRBD1 matches at 7 bases. The TCR originated in a girl between 5 and 17 years old with multiple sclerosis. Sample: blood, taken after autologous hematopoietic stem cell transplantation. CDR3 sequence reads: CASSGTGTIQETQYF. As DNA, the CDR3 is TGTGCCAGCAGCGGGACAGGTACGATCCAAGAGACCCAGTACTTC.